These 27 T cell receptor beta chains were all obtained from the same sample, sequenced in a study of response to subunit inactivated influenza vaccine. From the RT-PCR reads, TCRdb called clonotypes with MiXCR, one entry per CDR3 protein. Of roughly 550,000 distinct CDR3 sequences detected, around a quarter appear once; the ten largest clones hold 2.8%. This same sample was also taken into another study, of T cells expressing NK-cell markers. Per that study: It was by 5'RACE template switching with UMIs that TCR beta cDNA was made.

The sample in question was CD4+ T cells sorted from PBMCs, obtained 11 to 12 days after vaccination. The receptor set was obtained from a man aged 50 to 59 who received an inactivated influenza vaccine.

The chain joins TRBV7-9 to TRBJ2-2; D remains unclear. Germline V gene data show CDR1 as SEHNR and CDR2 as FQNEAQ (reference sequence). The CDR3 runs 15 residues. The V end was cut by 2 bases, the J end by 6 bases, with 13 bases between. CDR3 bases: TGTGCCAGCAGCTTATTGGCCAAACCCCCCGGGGAGCTGTTTTTT. The encoded protein is CASSLLAKPPGELFF. Full variable domain (outside the CDR3, taken from reference TRBV7-9 and TRBJ2-2): DTGVSQNPRHKITKRGQNVTFRCDPISEHNRLYWYRQTLGQGPEFLTYFQNEAQLEKSRLLSDRFSAERPKGSFSTLEIQRTEQGDSAMYLCASSLLAKPPGELFFGEGSRLTVL.

This chain uses TRBV5-4 with TRBJ2-3; 9 bases map to TRBD2. Losses at the gene ends were 4 bases for V and 0 bases for J; bases not matched to a gene: 6. The CDR3 consists of 16 residues. Per germline, CDR1 SGHNT and CDR2 YYREEE (reference sequence). CDR3 DNA sequence: TGTGCCAGCAGCCGGGCTAGCGGGACGAGCACAGATACGCAGTATTTT. Translating it yields CASSRASGTSTDTQYF.

This chain uses TRBV6-1 with TRBJ2-3; D uncertain. Trimming stripped 8 bases from V and 6 bases from J, with 15 bases between. CDR1 is MNHNS and CDR2 is SASEGT in the germline V gene. There are 13 residues in the CDR3. The CDR3 spells CASLLLPGDTQYF. The CDR3 DNA follows: TGTGCCAGCTTGCTCCTCCCAGGCGATACGCAGTATTTT.

The rearrangement uses TRBV30 and TRBJ1-1, with 7 bases fitting TRBD1. Germline V gene sequence: CDR1 GTSNPN, CDR2 SVGIG (reference sequence). The CDR3 is made up of 13 amino acids. The J segment lost 1 base and the V segment lost 3 bases, leaving 2 bases of the junction unmatched. CDR3 residues: CAWRRTGNTEAFF. CDR3 DNA sequence: TGTGCCTGGAGGAGGACAGGGAACACTGAAGCTTTCTTT.

The chain joins TRBV9 to TRBJ2-5, with 8 positions matching TRBD2. Germline assignment: CDR1 SGDLS and CDR2 YYNGEE. V was pared by 4 bases and J by 3 bases, with 8 bases of the junction left unmatched. This CDR3 is built from 15 residues. CDR3 residues: CASSRSPLAEETQYF. The DNA of the CDR3 is TGTGCCAGCAGCCGTAGCCCACTAGCGGAAGAGACCCAGTACTTC.

This clonotype was seen a few times. The chain has TRBV24-1 and TRBJ1-2; the match to TRBD1 covers 8 bases. Germline V gene sequence: CDR1 KGHDR, CDR2 SFDVKD. The CDR3 totals 16 residues. V lost 4 bases and J lost 6; bases outside the gene matches: 12. CDR3 in amino acids: CATSEQTTTGENGYTF. The CDR3, as DNA: TGTGCCACCAGTGAGCAAACAACGACAGGGGAGAATGGCTACACCTTC.

Ten or more counts support this clonotype. V and J are TRBV29-1 and TRBJ2-2, with D possibly matching TRBD2 (6 bases). CDR1 is SQVTM and CDR2 is ANQGSEA in the germline V gene. The germline V and J ends were trimmed by 1 base and 6 bases, with 15 bases remaining between them. CDR3 length: 15 amino acids. CDR3 DNA sequence: TGCAGCGTTGAAGGGATCGGGAGTGTAGCCGGGGAGCTGTTTTTT. Its translation: CSVEGIGSVAGELFF.

V and J are TRBV6-2 or TRBV6-3 and TRBJ2-3; D is possibly TRBD1 or TRBD2 (5 bases each). V was pared by 3 bases and J by 6 bases, with 19 bases between. The CDR3 totals 16 residues. Per germline, CDR1 MNHEY and CDR2 SVGEGT. The DNA of the CDR3 is TGTGCCAGCAGTTATCCCGCCTGGACCGGGGCCGATACGCAGTATTTT. This gives the protein CASSYPAWTGADTQYF.

Only a few counts were recorded for this clonotype. The chain is built from TRBV5-1 and TRBJ2-1; D is unclear. V lost 3 bases to trimming and J lost 10 bases, with 11 bases between them. From germline, CDR1 is SGHRS and CDR2 YFSETQ. The CDR3 has 12 amino acids. CDR3 sequence: CASSSSDVEQFF. The CDR3 DNA follows: TGCGCCAGCAGCTCTTCGGACGTCGAGCAGTTCTTC.

This clonotype showed up just a few times. The chain joins TRBV27 to TRBJ2-7; possibly TRBD2 for D (5 bases). CDR1 is MNHEY, CDR2 SMNVEV, per germline (reference sequence). V was cut by 3 bases and J by 3 bases, with 15 bases left in between. The CDR3 is made up of 15 amino acids. As DNA, the CDR3 is TGTGCCAGCAGTTTTTCACCCGATGGGAGCTACGAGCAGTACTTC. The encoded protein is CASSFSPDGSYEQYF.

J is TRBJ1-2 and V is TRBV2, with a possible D match to TRBD1 (5 bases). The CDR3 runs 14 residues. The ends were cut back, 0 bases at V and 8 bases at J, with 13 bases in the middle. The germline gives CDR1 SNHLY, CDR2 FYNNEI. As DNA, the CDR3 is TGTGCCAGCAGTGAAGCGACAGCCCGGACGGGCTACACCTTC. This sequence encodes CASSEATARTGYTF.

The chain links TRBV12-3 or TRBV12-4 to TRBJ1-5; 8 bases are a match to TRBD1. The CDR3 consists of 15 residues. The trim removed 4 bases at V and 2 bases at J, leaving 4 bases unmatched. The CDR3 region has the DNA TGTGCCAGCAGTTCCCAGGGACAGGGCAATCAGCCCCAGCATTTT. This translates into CASSSQGQGNQPQHF.

This clonotype was detected only a few times. The chain employs TRBV7-2 and TRBJ2-4; unclear D gene. Germline CDR1 is SGHTA and CDR2 is FQGNSA. V shed 3 bases and J shed 0 bases, with 9 bases lying between them. The CDR3 contains 15 residues. The CDR3 region is CASSFGYLAKNIQYF. The DNA of the CDR3 is TGTGCCAGCAGCTTTGGCTATTTAGCCAAAAACATTCAGTACTTC.

This clonotype occurred a few times. The chain recombines TRBV14 with TRBJ2-7, with 8 bases identical to TRBD1. The germline gives CDR1 SGHDN, CDR2 FVKESK. CDR3 size: 16 residues. After removal of 1 base from V and 2 bases from J, the junction contained 7 bases not matched to a gene. The DNA for the CDR3 is TGTGCCAGCAGCCAAGGACGGACAGGGACAGCCTACGAGCAGTACTTC. This gives the protein CASSQGRTGTAYEQYF. The full variable domain, rest sourced from reference TRBV14 and TRBJ2-7, is EAGVTQFPSHSVIEKGQTVTLRCDPISGHDNLYWYRRVMGKEIKFLLHFVKESKQDESGMPNNRFLAERTGGTYSTLKVQPAELEDSGVYFCASSQGRTGTAYEQYFGPGTRLTVT.

The rearrangement links TRBV20-1 to TRBJ2-1; 11 nucleotides align to TRBD2. Trimming removed 3 bases from V and 7 bases from J; junction bases left unmatched: 5. CDR3 size: 14 residues. Looked up from germline, CDR1 is DFQATT and CDR2 is SNEGSKA (reference sequence). CDR3 region: CSARDSGRGNEQFF. CDR3 coding DNA: TGCAGTGCTAGGGATAGCGGGAGGGGGAATGAGCAGTTCTTC.

The chain carries TRBV6-1 and TRBJ2-2, with D unresolved. V lost 6 bases, J lost 5 bases, and 13 bases lay in between. Germline CDR1 and CDR2: MNHNS and SASEGT. CDR3 length: 14 amino acids. The DNA of the CDR3 is TGTGCCAGCAGCCCAGAGAGCGATACCGGGGAGCTGTTTTTT. As protein: CASSPESDTGELFF.

The chain recombines TRBV2 with TRBJ1-5, with 9 positions matching TRBD1. The V segment lost 6 bases and the J segment 6 bases; nucleotides outside the gene matches: 6. This CDR3 is built from 14 residues. The V gene's germline CDR1 is SNHLY and CDR2 FYNNEI. CDR3 region: CASRTGQGPQPQHF. The CDR3 region has the DNA TGTGCCAGCAGGACGGGACAGGGCCCTCAGCCCCAGCATTTT. The full variable domain, rest sourced from reference TRBV2 and TRBJ1-5, is EPEVTQTPSHQVTQMGQEVILRCVPISNHLYFYWYRQILGQKVEFLVSFYNNEISEKSEIFDDQFSVERPDGSNFTLKIRSTKLEDSAMYFCASRTGQGPQPQHFGDGTRLSIL.

The genes are TRBV12-3 or TRBV12-4 and TRBJ1-1; 7 bases align to TRBD1. Losses at the gene ends were 5 bases for V and 4 bases for J; bases not matched to a gene: 7. The CDR3 loop spans 14 amino acids. This CDR3 reads CASSPPSGGTEAFF. The CDR3 bases are TGTGCCAGCAGTCCGCCCTCAGGGGGCACTGAAGCTTTCTTT.

This clonotype appeared a few times. The V call is TRBV7-2, the J call TRBJ1-1; TRBD1 might be the D (5 bases). This CDR3 contains 17 residues. Germline V CDR1 and CDR2: SGHTA, FQGNSA. V shed 0 bases and J shed 0 bases, with 14 bases lying between them. Written as DNA, the CDR3 is TGTGCCAGCAGCTTAGCTCCCCCCGGGACGGTGAACACTGAAGCTTTCTTT. It yields the protein CASSLAPPGTVNTEAFF.

There are many counts of this clonotype. One end of the junction varies from germline; a read error may be responsible. The chain carries TRBV20-1 and TRBJ2-7; the D gene is possibly TRBD1 (6 bases). Germline V gives CDR1 DFQATT, CDR2 SNEGSKA (reference sequence). The CDR3 runs 9 residues. CDR3 loop: CSPGQGIDF. CDR3 nucleotide sequence: TGCAGTCCGGGGCAGGGGATTGACTTC.

This clonotype was observed a few times. The V and J genes are TRBV7-9 and TRBJ1-1; D is uncertain. The CDR3 has 16 amino acids. V lost 5 bases and J lost 1, with 17 bases in between. Germline V gives CDR1 SEHNR, CDR2 FQNEAQ (reference sequence). The CDR3: CASSPSPGLGNTEAFF. DNA for the CDR3: TGTGCCAGCAGCCCCTCGCCGGGCCTAGGGAACACTGAAGCTTTCTTT. Supplemented by reference TRBV7-9 and TRBJ1-1, the full variable domain reads DTGVSQNPRHKITKRGQNVTFRCDPISEHNRLYWYRQTLGQGPEFLTYFQNEAQLEKSRLLSDRFSAERPKGSFSTLEIQRTEQGDSAMYLCASSPSPGLGNTEAFFGQGTRLTVV.

This clonotype was seen ten or more times. J is TRBJ2-1 and V is TRBV4-1; D gene unclear. V was shortened by 0 bases and J by 9 bases, with 3 bases between the two germline ends. The CDR3 covers 11 residues. Germline V gene sequence: CDR1 MGHRA, CDR2 YSYEKL. CDR3 DNA sequence: TGCGCCAGCAGCCAAGAAAGTGAGCAGTTCTTC. It encodes CASSQESEQFF.

V is TRBV5-1 and J is TRBJ2-1; TRBD2 aligns across 16 bases. This CDR3 has 16 amino acids. After removal of 3 bases from V and 9 bases from J, the junction contained 6 bases not matched to a gene. The germline gives CDR1 SGHRS, CDR2 YFSETQ. This CDR3 reads CASSYGTSGRAGEQFF. The CDR3 DNA reads as TGCGCCAGCAGCTACGGGACTAGCGGGAGGGCTGGTGAGCAGTTCTTC.

This clonotype was observed a few times. The V and J genes are TRBV15 and TRBJ2-1; tentatively, D is TRBD1 or TRBD2 (5 bases each). V gave up 0 bases and J gave up 9 bases, with 12 bases separating them. CDR3 size: 14 residues. The germline V gene has CDR1 LNHNV and CDR2 YYDKDF (reference sequence). CDR3 sequence: CATSRDKKGSEQFF. CDR3 DNA: TGTGCCACCAGCAGAGATAAGAAGGGGAGTGAGCAGTTCTTC.

The V call is TRBV7-6, the J call TRBJ2-5; TRBD2 might be the D (5 bases). CDR1 is SGHVS and CDR2 is FNYEAQ in the germline V gene. This CDR3 comprises 15 residues. Trimming cost V 2 bases and J 5 bases, with 15 bases left between them. CDR3 protein: CASSLKPSGEETQYF. The DNA of the CDR3 is TGTGCCAGCAGCTTAAAGCCCTCCGGGGAGGAGACCCAGTACTTC.

This clonotype was detected only a few times. CDR3 bases: TGTGCCAGCAAAGGGGGCGGCGAGACCCAGTACTTC. Its translation: CASKGGGETQYF. The chain joins TRBV3-1 to TRBJ2-5; TRBD1 agrees at 7 bases. V shed 7 bases, J shed 5 bases, and the junction held 4 bases outside the gene matches. The length of the CDR3 is 12 residues. CDR1 and CDR2 from the germline V gene are LGHDT and YNNKEL (reference sequence).

The chain combines TRBV6-4 with TRBJ2-1; D possibly corresponds to TRBD2 (6 bases). This CDR3 is 16 amino acids long. The germline V gene encodes CDR1 MRHNA and CDR2 SNTAGT. Trimming removed 8 bases from V and 0 bases from J, with 17 bases in between. CDR3 loop: CASGGKGSGSYNEQFF. The CDR3 nucleotides read TGTGCCAGCGGGGGGAAGGGGAGTGGCTCCTACAATGAGCAGTTCTTC.